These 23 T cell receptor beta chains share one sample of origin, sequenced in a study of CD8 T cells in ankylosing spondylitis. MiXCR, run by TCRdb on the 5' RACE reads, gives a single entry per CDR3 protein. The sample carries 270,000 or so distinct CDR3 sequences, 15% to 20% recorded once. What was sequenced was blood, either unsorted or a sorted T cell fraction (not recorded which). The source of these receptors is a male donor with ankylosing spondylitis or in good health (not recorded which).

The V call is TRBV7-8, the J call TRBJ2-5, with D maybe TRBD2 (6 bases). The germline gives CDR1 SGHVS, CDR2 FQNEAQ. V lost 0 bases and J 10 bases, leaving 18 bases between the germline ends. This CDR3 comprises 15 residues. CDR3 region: CASSLAGTYGRDQYF. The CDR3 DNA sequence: TGTGCCAGCAGCTTAGCGGGGACTTATGGTAGGGACCAGTACTTC.

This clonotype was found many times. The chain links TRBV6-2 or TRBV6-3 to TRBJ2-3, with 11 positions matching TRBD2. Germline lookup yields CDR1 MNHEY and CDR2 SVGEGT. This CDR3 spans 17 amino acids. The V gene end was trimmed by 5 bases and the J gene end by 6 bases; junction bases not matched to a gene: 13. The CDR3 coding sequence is TGTGCCAGCAGTCTTGGACTAGCGGGTACTACCGGGGATACGCAGTATTTT. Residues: CASSLGLAGTTGDTQYF.

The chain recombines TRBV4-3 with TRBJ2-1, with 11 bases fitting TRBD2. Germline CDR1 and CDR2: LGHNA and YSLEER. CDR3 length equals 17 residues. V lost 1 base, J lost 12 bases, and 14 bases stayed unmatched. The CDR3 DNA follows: TGCGCCAGCAGCCAAGGCCTAGCGGGAGGCTACGCCCGGGGGCAGTTCTTC. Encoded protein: CASSQGLAGGYARGQFF.

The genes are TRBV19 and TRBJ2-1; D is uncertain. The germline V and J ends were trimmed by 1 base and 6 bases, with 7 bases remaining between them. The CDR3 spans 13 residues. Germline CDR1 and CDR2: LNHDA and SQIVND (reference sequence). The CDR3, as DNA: TGTGCCAGTAGTATAGTTCCCGGCAATGAGCAGTTCTTC. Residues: CASSIVPGNEQFF.

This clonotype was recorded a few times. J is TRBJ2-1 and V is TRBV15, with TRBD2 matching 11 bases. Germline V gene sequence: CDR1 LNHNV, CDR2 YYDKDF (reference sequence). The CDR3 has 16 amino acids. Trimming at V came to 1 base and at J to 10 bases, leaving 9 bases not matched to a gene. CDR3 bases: TGTGCCACCAGCAGAGTGGGGCTAGCGGGAGGTAGAGAGCAGTTCTTC. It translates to CATSRVGLAGGREQFF.

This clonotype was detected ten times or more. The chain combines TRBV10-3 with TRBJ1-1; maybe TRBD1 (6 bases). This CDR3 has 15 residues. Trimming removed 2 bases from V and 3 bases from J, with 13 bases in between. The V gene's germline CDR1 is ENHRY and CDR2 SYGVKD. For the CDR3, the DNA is TGTGCCATCAGTGAGCTCATCGGGGGCTACACTGAAGCTTTCTTT. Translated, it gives CAISELIGGYTEAFF.

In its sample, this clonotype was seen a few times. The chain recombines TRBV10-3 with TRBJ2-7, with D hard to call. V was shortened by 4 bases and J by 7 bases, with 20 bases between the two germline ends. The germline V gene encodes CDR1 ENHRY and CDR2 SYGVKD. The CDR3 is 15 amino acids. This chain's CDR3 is CAISALPGRAREQYF. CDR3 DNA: TGTGCCATCAGTGCACTGCCGGGCCGTGCTCGAGAGCAGTACTTC.

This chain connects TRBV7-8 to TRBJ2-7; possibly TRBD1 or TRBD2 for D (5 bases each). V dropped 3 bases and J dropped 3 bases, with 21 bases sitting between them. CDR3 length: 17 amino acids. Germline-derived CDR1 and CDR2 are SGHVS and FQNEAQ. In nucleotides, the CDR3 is TGTGCCAGCAGCTTTGACCACCGGGACGGAGCGATCTACGAGCAGTACTTC. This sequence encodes CASSFDHRDGAIYEQYF.

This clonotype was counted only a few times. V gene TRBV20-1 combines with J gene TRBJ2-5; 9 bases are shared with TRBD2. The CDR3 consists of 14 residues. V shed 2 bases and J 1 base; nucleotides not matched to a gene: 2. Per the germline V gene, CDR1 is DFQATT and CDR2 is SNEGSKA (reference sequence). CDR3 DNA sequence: TGCAGTGCTAGAAGGCGGGAGGGCCAAGAGACCCAGTACTTC. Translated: CSARRREGQETQYF.

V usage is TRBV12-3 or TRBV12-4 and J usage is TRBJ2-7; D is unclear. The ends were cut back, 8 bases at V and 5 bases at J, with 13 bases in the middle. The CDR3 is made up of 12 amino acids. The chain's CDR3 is CASRLGVNEQYF. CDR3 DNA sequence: TGTGCCAGCCGCCTAGGAGTCAACGAGCAGTACTTC.

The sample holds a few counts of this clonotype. Here the CDR3 DNA reads TGTGCCAGCAGTTCCGAGATTTCCTACAATGAGCAGTTCTTC. Its protein is CASSSEISYNEQFF. V usage is TRBV27 and J usage is TRBJ2-1; D unresolved. CDR3 length: 14 residues. V lost 4 bases and J lost 1, with 8 bases in between. CDR1 and CDR2 from the germline V gene are MNHEY and SMNVEV (reference sequence).

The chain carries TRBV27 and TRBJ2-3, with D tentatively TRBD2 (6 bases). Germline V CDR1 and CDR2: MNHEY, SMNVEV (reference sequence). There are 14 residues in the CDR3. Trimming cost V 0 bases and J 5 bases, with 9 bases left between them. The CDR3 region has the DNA TGTGCCAGCAGTTTATCGGCGGGAATAGATACGCAGTATTTT. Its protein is CASSLSAGIDTQYF.

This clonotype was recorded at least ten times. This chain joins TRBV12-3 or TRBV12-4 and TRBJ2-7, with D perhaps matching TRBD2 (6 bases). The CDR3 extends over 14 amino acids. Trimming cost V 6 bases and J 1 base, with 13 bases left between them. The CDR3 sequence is CASSPSGGSYEQYF. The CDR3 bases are TGTGCCAGCAGCCCAAGTGGGGGGTCCTACGAGCAGTACTTC.

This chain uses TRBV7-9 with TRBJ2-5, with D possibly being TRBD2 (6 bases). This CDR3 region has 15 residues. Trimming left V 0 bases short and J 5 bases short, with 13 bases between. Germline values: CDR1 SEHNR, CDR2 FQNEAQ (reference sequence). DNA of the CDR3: TGTGCCAGCAGCTTAGCCTATGTGGGACTGGAGACCCAGTACTTC. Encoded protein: CASSLAYVGLETQYF.

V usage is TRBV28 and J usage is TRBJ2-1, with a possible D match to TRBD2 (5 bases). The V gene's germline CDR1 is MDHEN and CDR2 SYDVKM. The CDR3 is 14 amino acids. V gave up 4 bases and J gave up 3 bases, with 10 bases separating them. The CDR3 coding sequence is TGTGCCAGCAGTTCCCTAGACTACTACAATGAGCAGTTCTTC. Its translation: CASSSLDYYNEQFF.

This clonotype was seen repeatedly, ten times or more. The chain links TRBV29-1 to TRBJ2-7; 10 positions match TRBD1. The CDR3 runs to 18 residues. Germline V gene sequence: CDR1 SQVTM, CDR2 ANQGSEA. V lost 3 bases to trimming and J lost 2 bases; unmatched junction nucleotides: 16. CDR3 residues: CSVEEAASRDRGPYEQYF. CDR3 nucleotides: TGCAGCGTTGAGGAAGCCGCCTCCCGGGACAGGGGACCCTACGAGCAGTACTTC.

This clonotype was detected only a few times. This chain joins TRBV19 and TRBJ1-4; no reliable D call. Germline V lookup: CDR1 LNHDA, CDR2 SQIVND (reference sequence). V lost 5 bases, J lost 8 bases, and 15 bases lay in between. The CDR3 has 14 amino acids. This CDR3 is CASSYQQQEEKLFF. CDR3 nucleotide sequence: TGTGCCAGTAGTTACCAGCAGCAAGAGGAAAAACTGTTTTTT.

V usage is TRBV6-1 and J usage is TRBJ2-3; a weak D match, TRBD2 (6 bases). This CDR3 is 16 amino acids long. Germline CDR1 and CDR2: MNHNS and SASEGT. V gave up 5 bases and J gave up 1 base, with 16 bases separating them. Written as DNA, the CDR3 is TGTGCCAGCAGTCGTCCTAGCGTCGGGGGCACAGATACGCAGTATTTT. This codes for CASSRPSVGGTDTQYF.

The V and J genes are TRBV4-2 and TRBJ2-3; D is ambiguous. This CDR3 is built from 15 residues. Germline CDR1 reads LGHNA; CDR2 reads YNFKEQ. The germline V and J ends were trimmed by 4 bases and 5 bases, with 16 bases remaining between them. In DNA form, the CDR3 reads TGTGCCAGCAGCCCCACTGCGATCTTTGGAGATACGCAGTATTTT. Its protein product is CASSPTAIFGDTQYF.

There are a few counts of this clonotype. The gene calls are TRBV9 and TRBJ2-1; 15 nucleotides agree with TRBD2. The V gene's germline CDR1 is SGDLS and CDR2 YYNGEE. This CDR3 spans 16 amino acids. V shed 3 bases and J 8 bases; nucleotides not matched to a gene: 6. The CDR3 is CASSDGTSGRWYEQFF. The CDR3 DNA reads TGTGCCAGCAGCGATGGGACTAGCGGGAGGTGGTATGAGCAGTTCTTC.

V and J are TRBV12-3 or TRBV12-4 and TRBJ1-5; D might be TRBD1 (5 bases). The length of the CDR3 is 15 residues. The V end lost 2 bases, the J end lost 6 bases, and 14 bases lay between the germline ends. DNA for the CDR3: TGTGCCAGCAGTTTAAGTCTCTCAGGGTCTCAGCCCCAGCATTTT. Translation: CASSLSLSGSQPQHF.

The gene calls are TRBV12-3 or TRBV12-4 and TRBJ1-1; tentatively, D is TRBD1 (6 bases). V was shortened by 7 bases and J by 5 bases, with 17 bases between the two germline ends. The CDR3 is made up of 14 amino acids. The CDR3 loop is CASTITTGTTEAFF. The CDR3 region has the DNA TGTGCCAGCACCATAACAACAGGGACGACTGAAGCTTTCTTT.

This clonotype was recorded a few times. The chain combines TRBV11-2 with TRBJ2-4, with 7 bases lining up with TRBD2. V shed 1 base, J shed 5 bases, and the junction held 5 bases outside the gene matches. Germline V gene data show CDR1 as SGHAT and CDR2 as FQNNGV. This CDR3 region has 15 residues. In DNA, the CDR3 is TGTGCCAGCAGCTTAGGGGCGGGAGTCCAAAACATTCAGTACTTC. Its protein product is CASSLGAGVQNIQYF.